The text below deals with one T cell receptor (beta chain). This CDR3 has 13 residues. Germline CDR1 and CDR2: SGHVS and FNYEAQ. V lost 1 base and J lost 4, with 7 bases in between. This specimen comes from a study of shared clonotypes between healthy human individuals. As for the study in general: Each donor contributed plates that comprised three CD4 naive, three CD4 memory, two CD8 naive and one CD8 memory.

Clones were sequenced by immunoSEQ multiplex PCR, and TCRdb holds only the in-frame ones, with some missing. The sample shows about 2.2 million clones, 85% to 95% of them seen only once. Only CD45RO-negative cells positively selected for CCR7 counted as naive CD8 cells, so terminally differentiated effector memory CD45RA+ cells were excluded. The chain employs TRBV7-6 and TRBJ2-5; no reliable D call. The clonotype originates from a man younger than 35 in good health. Some clones in this sample may be carry-over from other donors' samples. The sequencing input was naive CD8+ T cells from PBMCs. CDR3 nucleotides: TGTGCCAGCAGCTTAGAATCCAGAGAGACCCAGTACTTC. Translating it yields CASSLESRETQYF.